This is a list of T cell receptor beta chains from one sample in a study of blood T cell repertoires in COVID-19. Assay: immunoSEQ multiplex PCR; the TCRdb copy retains only in-frame clones and omits some. The sample shows 130,000 to 150,000 clones, around 85% of them seen only once. Source material: peripheral blood. These receptors were collected from a woman in her forties with active or convalescent COVID-19. The CDR3 runs from the conserved cysteine through the conserved F or W. Each record gives: J gene, clone size, V gene, D gene, CDR3 DNA, CDR3 protein. A D gene is named only where the DNA matches it firmly. The size field is filled for only some rows; it gives once, few, many or a size class.

J: TRBJ1-2; size: .; V: TRBV28; D: .; DNA: TGTGCCAGCAGCCCCCAGGCGGCAGGGAGGGACTACACCTTC; CDR3: CASSPQAAGRDYTF
J: TRBJ2-3; size: .; V: TRBV2; D: .; DNA: TGTGCCAGCAGCCCTATAGGGCTAGCGTTGACAGATACGCAGTATTTT; CDR3: CASSPIGLALTDTQYF
J: TRBJ2-5; size: .; V: TRBV7-9; D: .; DNA: TGTGCCAGCAGCCACACGGAGGGCCGGGAGACCCAGTACTTC; CDR3: CASSHTEGRETQYF
J: TRBJ1-1; size: .; V: TRBV27; D: .; DNA: TGTGCCTGCGGCAGGAACACTGAAGCTTTCTTT; CDR3: CACGRNTEAFF
J: TRBJ1-3; size: .; V: TRBV9; D: .; DNA: TGTGCCAGCAGCGTAGTGGCCGGAAACACCATATATTTT; CDR3: CASSVVAGNTIYF
J: TRBJ1-2; size: few; V: TRBV28; D: TRBD1; DNA: TGTGCCAGCAGTTTCGGGACAGATCCTTCCCTAGCCTTC; CDR3: CASSFGTDPSLAF
J: TRBJ2-1; size: once; V: TRBV10-2; D: TRBD2; DNA: TGCGCCAGCAGCCCGACAGGACTAGCGCGGACCTCCTACAATGAGCAGTTCTTC; CDR3: CASSPTGLARTSYNEQFF
J: TRBJ1-3; size: .; V: TRBV5-1; D: .; DNA: TGCGCCAGCAGCTTAGGACACTTGAGCTCTGGAAACACCATATATTTT; CDR3: CASSLGHLSSGNTIYF
J: TRBJ1-4; size: .; V: TRBV12-3/TRBV12-4; D: .; DNA: TGTGCCAGCAGTTTGCAGGGTGGAGAAAAACTGTTTTTT; CDR3: CASSLQGGEKLFF
J: TRBJ1-4; size: .; V: TRBV6-6; D: .; DNA: TGTGCCAGCGTGGGCGAAAAACTGTTTTTT; CDR3: CASVGEKLFF
J: TRBJ2-7; size: .; V: TRBV9; D: .; DNA: TGTGCCAGCAGCACCCACTCTGGGCAGGGGTACGAGCAGTACTTC; CDR3: CASSTHSGQGYEQYF
J: TRBJ1-2; size: .; V: TRBV5-6; D: TRBD1; DNA: TGTGCCAGCAGCGGGGGGATGACAGGGAGCTATGGCTACACCTTC; CDR3: CASSGGMTGSYGYTF
J: TRBJ1-1; size: .; V: TRBV4-3; D: .; DNA: TGCGCCAGCAGCCAACTAATAACAGGGAGCACTGAAGCTTTCTTT; CDR3: CASSQLITGSTEAFF
J: TRBJ2-7; size: once; V: TRBV13; D: .; DNA: TGTGCCAGCAGCTTAAGTATGAGATTTGACGAGCAGTACTTC; CDR3: CASSLSMRFDEQYF
J: TRBJ2-3; size: .; V: TRBV27; D: .; DNA: TGTGCCAGCAAGTCTCTAGGTAGCACAGATACGCAGTATTTT; CDR3: CASKSLGSTDTQYF
J: TRBJ2-3; size: once; V: TRBV30; D: .; DNA: TGTGCCTTGGAGGAGGGCCTATTTAGCACAGATACGCAGTATTTT; CDR3: CALEEGLFSTDTQYF
J: TRBJ2-5; size: .; V: TRBV5-1; D: .; DNA: TGCGCCAGCAGCTTGAGCGGACGCCAAGAGACCCAGTACTTC; CDR3: CASSLSGRQETQYF
J: TRBJ2-4; size: .; V: TRBV30; D: .; DNA: TGTGCCTGGAGGGCGATTCAAGGGGGAAACATTCAGTACTTC; CDR3: CAWRAIQGGNIQYF
J: TRBJ2-7; size: .; V: TRBV6-2/TRBV6-3; D: TRBD1; DNA: TGTGCCAGCAGCAGGACAGGGGGTCCCTACGAGCAGTACTTC; CDR3: CASSRTGGPYEQYF
J: TRBJ2-1; size: .; V: TRBV5-4; D: TRBD2; DNA: TGTGCCAGCAGCTTGGGCTCTAGCGGGGGGTTTAATGAGCAGTTCTTC; CDR3: CASSLGSSGGFNEQFF